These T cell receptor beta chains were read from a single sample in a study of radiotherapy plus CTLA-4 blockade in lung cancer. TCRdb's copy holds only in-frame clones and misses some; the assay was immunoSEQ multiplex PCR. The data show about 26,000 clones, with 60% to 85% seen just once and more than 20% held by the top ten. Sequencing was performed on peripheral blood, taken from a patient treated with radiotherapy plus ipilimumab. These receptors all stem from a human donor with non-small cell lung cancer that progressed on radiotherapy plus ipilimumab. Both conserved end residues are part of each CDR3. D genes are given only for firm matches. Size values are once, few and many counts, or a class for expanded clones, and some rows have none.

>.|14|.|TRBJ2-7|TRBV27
CASSLRAGLYEQYF
TGTGCCAGCAGTTTACGGGCGGGATTGTACGAGCAGTACTTC
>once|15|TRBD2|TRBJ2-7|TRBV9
CASSAAGTSADEQYF
TGTGCCAGCAGCGCTGCAGGGACTAGCGCGGACGAGCAGTACTTC
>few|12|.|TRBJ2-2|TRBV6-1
CASSPNTGELFF
TGTGCCAGCAGTCCCAACACCGGGGAGCTGTTTTTT
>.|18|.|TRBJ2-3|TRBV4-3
CASSQDRRLPLNPDTQYF
TGCGCCAGCAGCCAAGATCGAAGACTCCCACTGAATCCAGATACGCAGTATTTT
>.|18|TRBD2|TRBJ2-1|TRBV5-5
CASSSRVTGLAVYNEQFF
TGTGCCAGCAGCTCTAGAGTGACGGGACTAGCGGTATACAATGAGCAGTTCTTC
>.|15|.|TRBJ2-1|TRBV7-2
CASSLEPGGYTEQFF
TGTGCCAGCAGCTTAGAGCCGGGGGGCTACACTGAGCAGTTCTTC
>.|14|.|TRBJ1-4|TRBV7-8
CASSPQGMGEKLFF
TGTGCCAGCAGCCCACAGGGCATGGGAGAAAAACTGTTTTTT
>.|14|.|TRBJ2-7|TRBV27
CASSLWANSYEQYF
TGTGCCAGCAGTTTATGGGCCAACTCCTACGAGCAGTACTTC
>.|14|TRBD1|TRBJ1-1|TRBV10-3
CAIRLGTGEGEAFF
TGTGCCATCAGACTCGGGACAGGGGAAGGTGAAGCTTTCTTT
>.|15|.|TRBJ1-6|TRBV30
CAWSGGTRYNSPLHF
TGTGCCTGGTCCGGGGGAACGAGATATAATTCACCCCTCCACTTT
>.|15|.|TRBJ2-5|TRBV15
CATSRTAGQQETQYF
TGTGCCACCAGCAGAACGGCAGGACAACAAGAGACCCAGTACTTC
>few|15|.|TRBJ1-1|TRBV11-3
CASSLLAGTLTEAFF
TGTGCCAGCAGCTTACTGGCAGGAACCTTAACTGAAGCTTTCTTT
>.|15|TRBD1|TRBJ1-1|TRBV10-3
CAISGGQGMNTEAFF
TGTGCCATCAGTGGCGGACAGGGTATGAACACTGAAGCTTTCTTT
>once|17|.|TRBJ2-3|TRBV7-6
CASSPRGPGLSTDTQYF
TGTGCCAGCAGCCCCCGGGGCCCCGGTCTTAGCACAGATACGCAGTATTTT
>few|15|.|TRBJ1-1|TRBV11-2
CASSLLAGTLTEAFF
TGTGCCAGCAGCTTACTGGCAGGAACCTTAACTGAAGCTTTCTTT
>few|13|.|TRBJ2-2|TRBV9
CASSLSNTGELFF
TGTGCCAGCAGCCTATCCAACACCGGGGAGCTGTTTTTT
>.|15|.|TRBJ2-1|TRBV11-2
CASSFEGNSYNEQFF
TGTGCCAGCAGCTTTGAAGGGAACTCCTACAATGAGCAGTTCTTC
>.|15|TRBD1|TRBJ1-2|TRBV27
CASSLSTGQGAGYTF
TGTGCCAGCAGTTTATCGACGGGACAGGGTGCTGGCTACACCTTC
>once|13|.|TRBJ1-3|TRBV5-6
CASRTISGNTIYF
TGTGCCAGCAGAACCATATCTGGAAACACCATATATTTT
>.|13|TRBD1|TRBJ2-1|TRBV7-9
CAIPGQNYNEQFF
TGTGCCATACCGGGACAGAACTACAATGAGCAGTTCTTC
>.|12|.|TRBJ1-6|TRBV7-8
CASSPPESPLHF
TGTGCCAGCAGCCCCCCGGAGTCACCCCTCCACTTT
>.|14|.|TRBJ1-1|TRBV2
CASSGWQRNTEAFF
TGTGCCAGCAGTGGGTGGCAGCGTAACACTGAAGCTTTCTTT
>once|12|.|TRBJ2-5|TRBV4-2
CASSQDQETQYF
TGTGCCAGCAGCCAAGATCAAGAGACCCAGTACTTC
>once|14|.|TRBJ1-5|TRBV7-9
CASSFLEGDQAQHF
TGTGCCAGCAGCTTTTTAGAGGGGGATCAGGCCCAGCATTTT
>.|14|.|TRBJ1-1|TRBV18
CASSPLTVITEAFF
TGTGCCAGCTCACCACTGACGGTAATCACTGAAGCTTTCTTT